Included here is one T cell receptor beta chain sequence, with context. Production of TCR cDNA was by 5'RACE template switching, which also added a universal primer site and UMIs. Each CDR3 protein is one row after TCRdb ran MiXCR on the 5' RACE reads. The table includes some 160,000 distinct CDR3 sequences, approximately 9.7% detected once. The source of the sample is a study of T cells after yellow fever vaccination. CDR3 length: 14 amino acids. Trimming removed 3 bases at V and 11 bases at J, with 16 bases between. The V gene's germline CDR1 is LNHDA and CDR2 SQIVND (reference sequence). The source was CD8+ T cells sorted from PBMCs, collected 45 days after the yellow fever booster vaccination. This sequence originates from a man aged 18 to 30 who received the YFV17D yellow fever vaccine. The chain joins TRBV19 to TRBJ1-4, with D uncertain. CDR3 protein: CASSMSGRSVKLFF. Written as DNA, the CDR3 is TGTGCCAGTAGTATGTCCGGCCGGTCGGTGAAACTGTTTTTT.